This entry lists 10 T cell receptor beta chains sequenced from one sample in a study of patients and donors after allogeneic stem cell transplantation. TCRdb independently ran MiXCR on the RT-PCR reads; one entry per CDR3 protein. This table has roughly 940,000 distinct CDR3 sequences, more than 15% appearing once. The source material was blood, either unsorted or a sorted T cell fraction (not recorded which). Receptors were obtained from a human donor who was either an allogeneic HSCT recipient or a stem cell or donor lymphocyte infusion donor (not recorded which). It is not recorded whose cells these are; they may come from a transplant donor.

The gene calls are TRBV9 and TRBJ1-1; no reliable D call. The CDR3 is 16 residues long. The V gene lost 4 bases and the J gene lost 0 bases, with 16 bases spanning the gap. Germline CDR1 SGDLS, CDR2 YYNGEE. Here the CDR3 DNA reads TGTGCCAGCAGCCTCGGGAGGGTTGCTATGAACACTGAAGCTTTCTTT. Encoded protein: CASSLGRVAMNTEAFF.

This clonotype appeared a few times. The chain uses TRBV4-2 and TRBJ2-3, with TRBD2 identical over 7 bases. CDR1 is LGHNA, CDR2 YNFKEQ, per germline. The CDR3 is 18 amino acids. Losses at the gene ends were 0 bases for V and 3 bases for J; bases not matched to a gene: 12. Here the CDR3 reads CASSQELYAGARTDTQYF. The CDR3 region has the DNA TGTGCCAGCAGCCAAGAGTTGTATGCGGGAGCAAGGACAGATACGCAGTATTTT.

This clonotype occurred a few times. V is TRBV27 and J is TRBJ2-2, with D possibly matching TRBD2 (6 bases). The germline CDR1 and CDR2 sequences are MNHEY and SMNVEV (reference sequence). This CDR3 spans 16 amino acids. V lost 7 bases and J lost 4, with 19 bases in between. CDR3 coding DNA: TGTGCCAGCACTCTTAGGTCCCCCGGGGGCACCGGGGAGCTGTTTTTT. Translated, it gives CASTLRSPGGTGELFF.

This clonotype has more than one count but fewer than ten. The genes are TRBV5-1 and TRBJ2-1; the D gene is possibly TRBD1 (6 bases). The CDR3 covers 14 residues. The V gene lost 4 bases and the J gene lost 3 bases, with 11 bases spanning the gap. Germline values: CDR1 SGHRS, CDR2 YFSETQ. The CDR3 DNA is TGCGCCAGCAGCCTAACAGGGTTCTACAATGAGCAGTTCTTC. Amino acids: CASSLTGFYNEQFF.

About this clonotype: Since the CDR3 does not end with the conserved phenylalanine or tryptophan, this likely comes from a read error. The limits of the CDR3 on the DNA are not certain, so only TCRdb's listed CDR3 is given. The rearrangement uses TRBV6-5 and TRBJ2-1; TRBD2 was called by the table and not checked on the DNA. Per the germline V gene, CDR1 is MNHEY and CDR2 is SVGAGI. The CDR3 comprises 13 residues, both ends counted. This chain's CDR3 is CASSYSKFGTVKV.

The chain joins TRBV7-3 to TRBJ2-2, with 11 bases lining up with TRBD2. J was trimmed by 6 bases and V by 1 base; bases with no gene match: 13. The CDR3 spans 19 residues. Per germline, CDR1 SGHTA and CDR2 FQGTGA. The CDR3 protein is CASSLSPSGGTSNPGELFF. CDR3 DNA: TGTGCCAGCAGCTTAAGTCCTAGCGGGGGGACCTCAAACCCCGGGGAGCTGTTTTTT.

This clonotype was recorded at least ten times. The V call is TRBV29-1, the J call TRBJ2-1; D is possibly TRBD1 (5 bases). The V gene lost 7 bases and the J gene lost 9 bases, with 19 bases spanning the gap. The CDR3 loop spans 13 amino acids. Germline V gene data show CDR1 as SQVTM and CDR2 as ANQGSEA. This chain's CDR3 is CSAEADSLSEQFF. The DNA of the CDR3 is TGCAGCGCCGAAGCCGACAGCTTAAGTGAGCAGTTCTTC.

The chain recombines TRBV9 with TRBJ2-1; 9 bases align to TRBD1. Germline CDR1 SGDLS, CDR2 YYNGEE. With V trimmed by 3 bases and J by 4 bases, 2 bases remained unmatched. CDR3 length: 14 amino acids. In nucleotides, the CDR3 is TGTGCCAGCAGCGCCGGGACAGGGTACAATGAGCAGTTCTTC. Translating it yields CASSAGTGYNEQFF.

This clonotype was seen more than once but under ten times. The V gene is TRBV6-2 or TRBV6-3, the J gene TRBJ2-7; tentative D call: TRBD2 (5 bases). Trimming took 8 bases from V and 5 from J, leaving 10 bases between them. Germline CDR1 and CDR2: MNHEY and SVGEGT. The CDR3 has 11 residues. CDR3 protein: CASQLGNEQYF. The CDR3 nucleotides are TGTGCCAGCCAACTAGGCAACGAGCAGTACTTC.

In nucleotides, the CDR3 is TGCAGTGCTAGAGACCCCGGCCCAGGGGTGGAGACCCAGTACTTC. Translating gives CSARDPGPGVETQYF. The chain is built from TRBV20-1 and TRBJ2-5, with D perhaps TRBD1 (6 bases). The germline V and J ends were trimmed by 0 bases and 5 bases, with 16 bases remaining between them. The CDR3 extends over 15 amino acids. CDR1 and CDR2 (germline): DFQATT, SNEGSKA (reference sequence).